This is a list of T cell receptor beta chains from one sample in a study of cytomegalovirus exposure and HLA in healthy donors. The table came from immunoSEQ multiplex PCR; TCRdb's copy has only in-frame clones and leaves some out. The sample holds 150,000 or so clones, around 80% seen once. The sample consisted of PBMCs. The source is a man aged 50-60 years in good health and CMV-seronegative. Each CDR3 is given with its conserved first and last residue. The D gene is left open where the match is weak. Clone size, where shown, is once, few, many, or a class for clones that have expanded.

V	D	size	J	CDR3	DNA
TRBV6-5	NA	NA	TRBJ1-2	CASSYEGRNYGYTF	TGTGCCAGCAGTTACGAGGGCCGTAACTATGGCTACACCTTC
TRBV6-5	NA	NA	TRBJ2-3	CASSQLQGTQYF	TGTGCCAGCAGTCAGCTCCAGGGTACGCAGTATTTT
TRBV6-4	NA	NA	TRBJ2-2	CASSDTGFGELFF	TGTGCCAGCAGTGACACAGGGTTCGGGGAGCTGTTTTTT
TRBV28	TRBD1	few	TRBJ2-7	CASMGQPDYEQYF	TGTGCCAGCATGGGACAGCCAGACTACGAGCAGTACTTC
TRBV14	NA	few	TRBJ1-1	CASSPINRASGNTEAFF	TGTGCCAGCAGCCCGATTAACAGGGCGTCGGGGAACACTGAAGCTTTCTTT
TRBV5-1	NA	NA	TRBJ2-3	CASSSRGLTDTQYF	TGCGCCAGCAGCTCAAGGGGCCTCACAGATACGCAGTATTTT
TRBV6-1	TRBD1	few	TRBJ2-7	CASRGTGGYEQYF	TGTGCCAGCCGCGGGACAGGGGGCTACGAGCAGTACTTC
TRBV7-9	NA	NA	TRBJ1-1	CASSSRGGGEAFF	TGTGCCAGCAGCTCCCGGGGGGGTGGTGAAGCTTTCTTT
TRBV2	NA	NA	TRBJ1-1	CASRSISGNTEAFF	TGTGCCAGCAGGTCGATCTCGGGGAACACTGAAGCTTTCTTT
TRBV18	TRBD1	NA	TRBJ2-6	CASSTGANSGANVLTF	TGTGCCAGCTCGACAGGGGCCAACTCTGGGGCCAACGTCCTGACTTTC
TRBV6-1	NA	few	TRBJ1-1	CASSEPVYFMNTEAFF	TGTGCCAGCAGTGAACCGGTATATTTTATGAACACTGAAGCTTTCTTT
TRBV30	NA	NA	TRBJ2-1	CAWSDDRSSYNEQFF	TGTGCCTGGAGTGACGACAGAAGCTCCTACAATGAGCAGTTCTTC
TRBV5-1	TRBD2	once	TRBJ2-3	CASSAAGGTDTQYF	TGCGCCAGCAGCGCTGCGGGGGGGACAGATACGCAGTATTTT
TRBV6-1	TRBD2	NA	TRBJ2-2	CASSESSGRAGELFF	TGTGCCAGCAGTGAATCAAGCGGGAGGGCCGGGGAGCTGTTTTTT
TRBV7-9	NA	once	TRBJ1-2	CASSLFQTPENYGYTF	TGTGCCAGCAGCTTATTTCAAACGCCGGAGAACTATGGCTACACCTTC
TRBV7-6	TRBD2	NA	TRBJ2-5	CASSLGFSRGGQETQYF	TGTGCCAGCAGCTTAGGGTTCTCGCGGGGGGGCCAGGAGACCCAGTACTTC
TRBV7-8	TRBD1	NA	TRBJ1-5	CASSLDRGRKTQHF	TGTGCCAGCAGCCTGGACAGGGGGAGGAAGACCCAGCATTTT
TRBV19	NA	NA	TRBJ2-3	CASNQQGGTDTQYF	TGTGCCAGTAATCAACAGGGCGGCACAGATACGCAGTATTTT
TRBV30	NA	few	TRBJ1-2	CAWSPGVGGYTF	TGTGCCTGGAGTCCAGGGGTTGGTGGCTACACCTTC
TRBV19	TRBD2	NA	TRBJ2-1	CASSSSLWASGRNEQFF	TGTGCCAGTAGTAGCAGCCTATGGGCTAGCGGGAGGAATGAGCAGTTCTTC
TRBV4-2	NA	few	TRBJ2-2	CASSPRPEGTPHTGELFF	TGTGCCAGCAGCCCGCGGCCAGAAGGGACACCGCACACCGGGGAGCTGTTTTTT